The source of this TCR beta chain is a study of vaccination and CD4 T cells after COVID-19. About the study: Vaccinees got either two BNT162b2 doses or two mRNA-1273 doses. The authors used overlapping spike peptides from SARS-CoV-2, HCoV-NL63, HCoV-OC43 and HCoV-229E to stimulate cells.

In the case of this clonotype: Its specificity is not known.

Treatment noted: approximately nine-day PBMC culture with coronavirus spike peptide pools or control peptides (ViraFEST assay). Culture proceeded for less than twelve days, and CD4+ T cells were then isolated by negative selection. The Oncomine TCR Beta short-read assay was applied to DNA of cultured CD4+ T cells. TCRdb called the PCR reads again in MiXCR, with one record for every CDR3 protein. Altogether thousands of distinct CDR3 sequences are present, approximately 55% being singletons, with the ten largest covering 25% to 40%. This TCR came from a human donor who had recovered from COVID-19. Sequenced: CD4+ T cells from blood, cultured in vitro.

CDR3 sequence: CASSEPGQMNTEAFF. CDR3 nucleotide sequence: TGTGCCAGCAGTGAACCGGGACAGATGAACACTGAAGCTTTCTTT. The chain joins TRBV6-1 to TRBJ1-1; 7 positions match TRBD1. CDR3 length: 15 amino acids. Trimming cost V 2 bases and J 0 bases; bases outside gene matches: 3. CDR1 is MNHNS and CDR2 is SASEGT in the germline V gene.